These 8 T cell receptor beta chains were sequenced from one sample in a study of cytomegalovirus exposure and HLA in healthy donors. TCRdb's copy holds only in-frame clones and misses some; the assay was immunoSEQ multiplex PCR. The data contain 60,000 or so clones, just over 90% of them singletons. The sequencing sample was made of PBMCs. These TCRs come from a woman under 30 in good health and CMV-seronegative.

The CDR3 loop reads CASSIDATGKNEKLFF. For the CDR3, the DNA is TGCGCCAGCAGCATTGATGCGACAGGGAAGAATGAAAAACTGTTTTTT. The chain combines TRBV4-1 with TRBJ1-4; 7 bases match TRBD1. Germline V gene sequence: CDR1 MGHRA, CDR2 YSYEKL. Unmatched junction bases numbered 11, after V lost 5 bases and J lost 5 bases. This CDR3 has 16 residues.

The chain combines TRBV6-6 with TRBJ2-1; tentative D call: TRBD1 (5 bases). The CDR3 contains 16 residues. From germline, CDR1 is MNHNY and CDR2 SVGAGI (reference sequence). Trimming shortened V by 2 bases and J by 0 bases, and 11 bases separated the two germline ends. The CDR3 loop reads CASSYPTESSYNEQFF. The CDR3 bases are TGTGCCAGCAGTTACCCGACAGAGAGCTCCTACAATGAGCAGTTCTTC.

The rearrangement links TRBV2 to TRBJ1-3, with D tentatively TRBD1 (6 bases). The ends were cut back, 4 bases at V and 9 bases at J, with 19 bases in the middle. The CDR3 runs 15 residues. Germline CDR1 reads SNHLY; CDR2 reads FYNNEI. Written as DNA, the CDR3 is TGTGCCAGCAGTGTTGGGACATGGCTCCGGGCCACCATATATTTT. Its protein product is CASSVGTWLRATIYF.

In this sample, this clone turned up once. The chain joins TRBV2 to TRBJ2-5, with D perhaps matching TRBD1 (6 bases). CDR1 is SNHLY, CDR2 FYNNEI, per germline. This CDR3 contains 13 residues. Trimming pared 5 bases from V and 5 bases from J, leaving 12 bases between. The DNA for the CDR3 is TGTGCCAGCAGTTGGACAGCCGGGGAGACCCAGTACTTC. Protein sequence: CASSWTAGETQYF.

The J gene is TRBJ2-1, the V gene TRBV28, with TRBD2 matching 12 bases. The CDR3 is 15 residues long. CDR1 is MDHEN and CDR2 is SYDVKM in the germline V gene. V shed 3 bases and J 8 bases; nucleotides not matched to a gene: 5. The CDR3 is CASSLLTSGRHEQFF. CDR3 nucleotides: TGTGCCAGCAGTTTGTTGACTAGCGGGAGACATGAGCAGTTCTTC.

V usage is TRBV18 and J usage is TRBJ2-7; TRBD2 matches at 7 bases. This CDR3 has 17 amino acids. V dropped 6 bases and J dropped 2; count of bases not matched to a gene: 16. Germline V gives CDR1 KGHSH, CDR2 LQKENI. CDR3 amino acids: CASSKLTGGGDTYEQYF. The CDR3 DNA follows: TGTGCCAGCTCCAAACTAACCGGGGGAGGGGATACCTACGAGCAGTACTTC.

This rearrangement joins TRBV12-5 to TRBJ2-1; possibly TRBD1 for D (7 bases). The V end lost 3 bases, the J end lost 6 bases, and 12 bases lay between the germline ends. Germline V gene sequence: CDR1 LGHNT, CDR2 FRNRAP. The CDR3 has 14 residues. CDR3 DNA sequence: TGTGCTAGTGGTTTAGGCCAGGGGGGCAATGAGCAGTTCTTC. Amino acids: CASGLGQGGNEQFF.

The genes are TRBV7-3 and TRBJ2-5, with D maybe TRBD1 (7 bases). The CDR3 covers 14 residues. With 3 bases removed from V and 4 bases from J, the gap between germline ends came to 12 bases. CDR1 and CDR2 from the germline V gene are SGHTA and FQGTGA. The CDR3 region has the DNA TGTGCCAGCAGCTTGACAGGGCGGGGAGAGACCCAGTACTTC. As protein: CASSLTGRGETQYF. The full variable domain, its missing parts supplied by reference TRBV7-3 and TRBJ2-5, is GAGVSQTPSNKVTEKGKYVELRCDPISGHTALYWYRQSLGQGPEFLIYFQGTGAADDSGLPNDRFFAVRPEGSVSTLKIQRTERGDSAVYLCASSLTGRGETQYFGPGTRLLVL.